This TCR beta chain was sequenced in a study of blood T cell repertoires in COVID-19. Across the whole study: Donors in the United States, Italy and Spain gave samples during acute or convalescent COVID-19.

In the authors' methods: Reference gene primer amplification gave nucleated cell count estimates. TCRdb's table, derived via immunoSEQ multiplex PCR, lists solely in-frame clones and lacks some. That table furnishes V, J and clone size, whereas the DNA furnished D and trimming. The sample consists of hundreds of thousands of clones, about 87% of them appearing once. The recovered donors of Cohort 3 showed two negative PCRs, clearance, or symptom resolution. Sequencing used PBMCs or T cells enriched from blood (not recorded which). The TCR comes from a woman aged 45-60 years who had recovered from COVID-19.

CDR3 residues: CASSPRTSGGNYNEQFF. CDR3 DNA sequence: TGTGCCAGCAGCCCTCGGACTAGCGGGGGCAATTACAATGAGCAGTTCTTC. The chain combines TRBV6-2 or TRBV6-3 with TRBJ2-1; the match to TRBD2 covers 13 bases. The CDR3 contains 17 residues. With V trimmed by 6 bases and J by 4 bases, 9 bases remained unmatched. Germline V gene data show CDR1 as MNHEY and CDR2 as SVGEGT.